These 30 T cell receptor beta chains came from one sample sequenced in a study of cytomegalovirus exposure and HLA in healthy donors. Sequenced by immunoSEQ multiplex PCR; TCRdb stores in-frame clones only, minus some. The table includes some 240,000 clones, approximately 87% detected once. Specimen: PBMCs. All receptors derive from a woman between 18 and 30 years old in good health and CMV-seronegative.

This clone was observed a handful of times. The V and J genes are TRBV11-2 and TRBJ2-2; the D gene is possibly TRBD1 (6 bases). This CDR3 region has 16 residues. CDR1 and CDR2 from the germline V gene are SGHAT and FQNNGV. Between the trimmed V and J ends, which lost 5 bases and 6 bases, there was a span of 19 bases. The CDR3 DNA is TGTGCCAGCAGCCTTGTCAAAAAAGGACAGTCCGGGGAGCTGTTTTTT. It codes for CASSLVKKGQSGELFF.

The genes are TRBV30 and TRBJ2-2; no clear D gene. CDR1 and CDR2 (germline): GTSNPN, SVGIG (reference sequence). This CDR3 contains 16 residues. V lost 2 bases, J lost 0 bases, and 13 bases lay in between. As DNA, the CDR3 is TGTGCCTGGAGTAAGACCCTGGACGCGAACACCGGGGAGCTGTTTTTT. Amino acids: CAWSKTLDANTGELFF.

The CDR3 spells CASIPSGTTSYNEQFF. The CDR3 DNA reads TGTGCCAGCATCCCTAGCGGGACCACCTCCTACAATGAGCAGTTCTTC. The chain employs TRBV25-1 and TRBJ2-1; 9 bases agree with TRBD2. The trim removed 7 bases at V and 0 bases at J, leaving 7 bases unmatched. The CDR3 is 16 residues long. CDR1 is MGHDK and CDR2 is SYGVNS in the germline V gene.

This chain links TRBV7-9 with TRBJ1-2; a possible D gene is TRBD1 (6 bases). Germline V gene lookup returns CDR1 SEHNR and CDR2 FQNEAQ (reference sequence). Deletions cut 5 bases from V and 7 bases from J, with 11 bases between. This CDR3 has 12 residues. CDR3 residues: CASSPGTLGYTF. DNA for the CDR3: TGTGCCAGCAGCCCCGGGACACTTGGCTACACCTTC.

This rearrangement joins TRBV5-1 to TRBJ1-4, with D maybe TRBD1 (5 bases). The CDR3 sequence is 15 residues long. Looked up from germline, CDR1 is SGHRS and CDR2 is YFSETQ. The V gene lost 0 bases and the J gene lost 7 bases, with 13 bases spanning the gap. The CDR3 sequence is CASSLEGSGGEKLFF. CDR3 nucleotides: TGCGCCAGCAGCTTGGAAGGGTCGGGGGGTGAAAAACTGTTTTTT.

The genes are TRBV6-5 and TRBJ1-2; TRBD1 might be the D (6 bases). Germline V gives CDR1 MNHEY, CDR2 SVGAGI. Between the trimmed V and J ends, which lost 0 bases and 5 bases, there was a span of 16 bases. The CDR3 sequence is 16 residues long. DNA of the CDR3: TGTGCCAGCAGTTACTCGAGTAGGGGGGCGCAATATGGCTACACCTTC. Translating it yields CASSYSSRGAQYGYTF.

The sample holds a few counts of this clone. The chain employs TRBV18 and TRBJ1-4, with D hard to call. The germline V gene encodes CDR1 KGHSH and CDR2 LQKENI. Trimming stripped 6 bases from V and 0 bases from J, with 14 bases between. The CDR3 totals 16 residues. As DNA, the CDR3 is TGTGCCAGCTCGCGACGCAGGAGCACAACTAATGAAAAACTGTTTTTT. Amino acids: CASSRRRSTTNEKLFF.

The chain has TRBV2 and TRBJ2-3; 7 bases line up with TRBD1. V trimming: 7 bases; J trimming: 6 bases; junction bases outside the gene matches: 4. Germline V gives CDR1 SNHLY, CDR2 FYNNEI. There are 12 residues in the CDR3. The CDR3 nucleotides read TGTGCCAGCAAGGGGGCCCGGGATACGCAGTATTTT. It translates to CASKGARDTQYF.

CDR3 bases: TGCGCCAGCAGCTTGAGGATACATCCGGGACAGTCCTATGGCTACACCTTC. Translation: CASSLRIHPGQSYGYTF. The rearrangement links TRBV5-1 to TRBJ1-2; the match to TRBD1 covers 7 bases. J lost 4 bases, V lost 1 base, and 13 bases had no gene match. From germline, CDR1 is SGHRS and CDR2 YFSETQ. This CDR3 is 17 amino acids long. Using reference TRBV5-1 and TRBJ1-2 for the parts outside the CDR3, the full variable domain is KAGVTQTPRYLIKTRGQQVTLSCSPISGHRSVSWYQQTPGQGLQFLFEYFSETQRNKGNFPGRFSGRQFSNSRSEMNVSTLELGDSALYLCASSLRIHPGQSYGYTFGSGTRLTVV.

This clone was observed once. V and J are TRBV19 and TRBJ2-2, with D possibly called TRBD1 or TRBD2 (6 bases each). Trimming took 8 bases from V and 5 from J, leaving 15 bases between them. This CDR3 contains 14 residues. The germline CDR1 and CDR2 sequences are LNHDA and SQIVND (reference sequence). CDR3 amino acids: CASRGLGGTGELFF. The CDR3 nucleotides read TGTGCCAGTCGGGGGCTGGGGGGTACCGGGGAGCTGTTTTTT. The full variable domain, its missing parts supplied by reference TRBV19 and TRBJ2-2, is DGGITQSPKYLFRKEGQNVTLSCEQNLNHDAMYWYRQDPGQGLRLIYYSQIVNDFQKGDIAEGYSVSREKKESFPLTVTSAQKNPTAFYLCASRGLGGTGELFFGEGSRLTVL.

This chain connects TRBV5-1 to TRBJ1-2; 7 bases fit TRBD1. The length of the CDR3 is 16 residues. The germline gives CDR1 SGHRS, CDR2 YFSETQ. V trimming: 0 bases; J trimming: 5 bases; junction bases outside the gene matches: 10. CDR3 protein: CASSLEPGRGSYGYTF. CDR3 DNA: TGCGCCAGCAGCTTGGAACCGGGCAGGGGGTCTTATGGCTACACCTTC.

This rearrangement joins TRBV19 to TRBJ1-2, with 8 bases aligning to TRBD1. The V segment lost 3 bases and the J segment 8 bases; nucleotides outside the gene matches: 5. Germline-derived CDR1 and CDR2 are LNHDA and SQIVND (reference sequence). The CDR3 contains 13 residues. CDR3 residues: CASSMEQGGGYTF. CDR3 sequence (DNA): TGTGCCAGTAGTATGGAACAGGGGGGAGGCTACACCTTC.

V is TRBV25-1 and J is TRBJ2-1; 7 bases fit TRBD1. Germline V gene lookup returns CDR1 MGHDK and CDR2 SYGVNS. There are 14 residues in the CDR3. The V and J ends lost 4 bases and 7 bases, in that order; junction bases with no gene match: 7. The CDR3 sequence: CASSVRGIGNEQFF. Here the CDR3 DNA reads TGTGCCAGCAGTGTCAGGGGGATTGGTAATGAGCAGTTCTTC.

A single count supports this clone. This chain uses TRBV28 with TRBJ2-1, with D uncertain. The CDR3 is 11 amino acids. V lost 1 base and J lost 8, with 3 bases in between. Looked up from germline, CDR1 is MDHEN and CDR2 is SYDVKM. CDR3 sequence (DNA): TGTGCCAGCAGTTTATTCCATGAGCAGTTCTTC. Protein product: CASSLFHEQFF. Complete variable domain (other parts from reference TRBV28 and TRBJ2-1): DVKVTQSSRYLVKRTGEKVFLECVQDMDHENMFWYRQDPGLGLRLIYFSYDVKMKEKGDIPEGYSVSREKKERFSLILESASTNQTSMYLCASSLFHEQFFGPGTRLTVL.

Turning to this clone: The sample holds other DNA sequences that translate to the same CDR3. In DNA form, the CDR3 reads TGTGCCTGGAGTACGGGCTACGAGCAGTACTTC. Translating gives CAWSTGYEQYF. The rearrangement links TRBV30 to TRBJ2-7; no clear D. V was cut by 2 bases and J by 3 bases, with 5 bases left in between. The CDR3 sequence is 11 residues long. Germline CDR1 and CDR2: GTSNPN and SVGIG (reference sequence).

The CDR3 protein is CAISSGQGPSYGYTF. As DNA, the CDR3 is TGTGCCATCAGCTCGGGACAGGGGCCGTCCTATGGCTACACCTTC. The chain is built from TRBV10-3 and TRBJ1-2; TRBD1 aligns across 10 bases. Germline CDR1 and CDR2: ENHRY and SYGVKD. V was pared by 6 bases and J by 4 bases, with 8 bases of the junction left unmatched. This CDR3 contains 15 residues.

Here the CDR3 reads CASRREQYF. Written as DNA, the CDR3 is TGTGCCAGCAGGAGGGAGCAGTACTTC. The chain carries TRBV28 and TRBJ2-7; D gene ambiguous. The germline CDR1 and CDR2 sequences are MDHEN and SYDVKM. Trimming shortened V by 6 bases and J by 7 bases, and 4 bases separated the two germline ends. The CDR3 runs to 9 residues.

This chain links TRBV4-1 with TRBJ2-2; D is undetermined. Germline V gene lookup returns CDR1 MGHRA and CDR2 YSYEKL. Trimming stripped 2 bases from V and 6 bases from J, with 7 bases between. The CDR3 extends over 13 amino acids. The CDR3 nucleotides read TGCGCCAGCAGCCAATTAGGTCCCGGGGAGCTGTTTTTT. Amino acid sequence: CASSQLGPGELFF.

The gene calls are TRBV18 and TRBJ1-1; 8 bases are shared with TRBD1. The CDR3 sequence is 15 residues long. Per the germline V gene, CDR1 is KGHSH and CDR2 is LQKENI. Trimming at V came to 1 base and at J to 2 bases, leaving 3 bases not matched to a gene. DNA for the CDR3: TGTGCCAGCTCACCACTGGACAGGGCTAACACTGAAGCTTTCTTT. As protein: CASSPLDRANTEAFF.

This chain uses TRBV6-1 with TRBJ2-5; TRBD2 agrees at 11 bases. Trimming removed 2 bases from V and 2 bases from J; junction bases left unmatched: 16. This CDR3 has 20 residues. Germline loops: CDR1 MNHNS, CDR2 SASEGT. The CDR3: CASSETEYETRLAGQETQYF. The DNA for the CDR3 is TGTGCCAGCAGTGAAACCGAGTACGAAACCAGACTAGCGGGACAAGAGACCCAGTACTTC.

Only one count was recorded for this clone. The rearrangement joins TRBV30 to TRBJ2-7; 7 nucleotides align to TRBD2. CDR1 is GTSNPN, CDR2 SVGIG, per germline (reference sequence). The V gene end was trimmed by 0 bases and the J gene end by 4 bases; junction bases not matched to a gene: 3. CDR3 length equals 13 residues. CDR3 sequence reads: CAWSVRLAYEQYF. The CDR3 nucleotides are TGTGCCTGGAGTGTACGACTAGCTTACGAGCAGTACTTC.

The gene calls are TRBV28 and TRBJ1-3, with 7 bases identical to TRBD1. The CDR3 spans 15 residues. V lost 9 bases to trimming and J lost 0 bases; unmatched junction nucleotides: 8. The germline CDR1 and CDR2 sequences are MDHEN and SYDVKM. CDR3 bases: TGTGCCAGTGATCAGGGGGGAAGCTCTGGAAACACCATATATTTT. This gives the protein CASDQGGSSGNTIYF.

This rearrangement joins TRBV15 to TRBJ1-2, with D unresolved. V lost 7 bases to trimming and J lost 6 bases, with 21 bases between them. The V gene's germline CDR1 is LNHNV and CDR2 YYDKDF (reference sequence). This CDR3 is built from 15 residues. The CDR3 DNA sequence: TGTGCCACCACCGATGGGATCCGGGATCCGGATGGCTACACCTTC. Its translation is CATTDGIRDPDGYTF.

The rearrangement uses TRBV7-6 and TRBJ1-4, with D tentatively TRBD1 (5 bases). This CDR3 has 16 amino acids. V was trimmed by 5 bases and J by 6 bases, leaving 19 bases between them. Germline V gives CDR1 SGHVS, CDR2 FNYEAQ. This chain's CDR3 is CASSPSQGVRHEKLFF. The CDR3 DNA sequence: TGTGCCAGCAGCCCCTCGCAGGGAGTTCGGCATGAAAAACTGTTTTTT.

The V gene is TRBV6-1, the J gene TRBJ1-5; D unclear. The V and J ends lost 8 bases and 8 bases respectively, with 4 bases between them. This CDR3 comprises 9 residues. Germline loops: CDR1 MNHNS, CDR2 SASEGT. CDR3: CASRKPQHF. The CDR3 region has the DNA TGTGCCAGCCGAAAGCCCCAGCATTTT.

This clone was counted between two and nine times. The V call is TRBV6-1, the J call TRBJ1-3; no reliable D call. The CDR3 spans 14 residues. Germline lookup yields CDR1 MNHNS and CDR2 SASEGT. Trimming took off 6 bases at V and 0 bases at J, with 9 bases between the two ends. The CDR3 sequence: CASSVDLSGNTIYF. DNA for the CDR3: TGTGCCAGCAGCGTTGACCTCTCTGGAAACACCATATATTTT.

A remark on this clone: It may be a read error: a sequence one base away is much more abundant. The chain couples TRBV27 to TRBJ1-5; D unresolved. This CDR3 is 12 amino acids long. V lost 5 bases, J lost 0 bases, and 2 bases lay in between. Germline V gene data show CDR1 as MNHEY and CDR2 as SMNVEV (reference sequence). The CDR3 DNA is TGTGCCAGCAGTAATAGCAATCAGCCCCAGCATTTT. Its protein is CASSNSNQPQHF.

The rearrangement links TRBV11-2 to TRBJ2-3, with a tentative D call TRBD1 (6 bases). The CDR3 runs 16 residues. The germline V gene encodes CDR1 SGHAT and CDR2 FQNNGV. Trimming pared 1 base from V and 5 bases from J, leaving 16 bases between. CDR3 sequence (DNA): TGTGCCAGCAGCTTAGGAGTCACAGGGAGTGGAGATACGCAGTATTTT. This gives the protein CASSLGVTGSGDTQYF.

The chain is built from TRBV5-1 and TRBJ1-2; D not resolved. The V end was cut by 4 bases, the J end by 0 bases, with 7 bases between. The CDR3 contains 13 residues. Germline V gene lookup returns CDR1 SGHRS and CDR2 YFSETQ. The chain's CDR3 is CASSIEANYGYTF. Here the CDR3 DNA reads TGCGCCAGCAGCATTGAAGCTAACTATGGCTACACCTTC. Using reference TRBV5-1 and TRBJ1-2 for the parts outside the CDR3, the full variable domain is KAGVTQTPRYLIKTRGQQVTLSCSPISGHRSVSWYQQTPGQGLQFLFEYFSETQRNKGNFPGRFSGRQFSNSRSEMNVSTLELGDSALYLCASSIEANYGYTFGSGTRLTVV.

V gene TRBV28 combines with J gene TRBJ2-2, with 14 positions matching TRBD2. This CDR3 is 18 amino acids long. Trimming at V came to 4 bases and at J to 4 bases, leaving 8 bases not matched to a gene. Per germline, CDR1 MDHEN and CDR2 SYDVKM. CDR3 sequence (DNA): TGTGCCAGCAGTTCCCCGGGACTAGCGGGAGTAGGCACCGGGGAGCTGTTTTTT. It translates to CASSSPGLAGVGTGELFF.